A selection of T cell receptor beta chains follows, all from one sample in a study of T cell clusters in autoimmune cytopenias. TCRdb re-called the multiplex PCR reads; one entry per CDR3 protein, DNA not given. The sample data list roughly 3,900 distinct CDR3 sequences. The specimen sequenced was peripheral blood. The source of these receptors is a human donor with an autoimmune cytopenia or autoimmune hepatitis (not recorded which). Both conserved end residues are part of each CDR3. Each record gives: clone size, V gene, J gene, CDR3 protein. Clone size is stated in some rows and not others, as once, few, many or a class when expanded.

>-|TRBV19|TRBJ1-1
CASSRQNTEAFF
>medium-sized|TRBV30|TRBJ2-1
CAWESPRGQFF
>medium-sized|TRBV19|TRBJ1-1
CASSIKGNTEAFF
>-|TRBV20-1|TRBJ2-2
CSARLMVGGNTGELFF
>medium-sized|TRBV12-3/TRBV12-4|TRBJ1-2
CASSLQGAGGYTF
>medium-sized|TRBV30|TRBJ1-2
CAWKGGISYGYTF
>medium-sized|TRBV11-1|TRBJ2-5
CASSSTGPLQETQYF
>medium-sized|TRBV30|TRBJ2-6
CAWSVNSRAGANVLTF
>medium-sized|TRBV30|TRBJ1-1
CAWVMNTEAFF
>medium-sized|TRBV7-2|TRBJ2-1
CASRTRGTYNEQFF
>medium-sized|TRBV27|TRBJ2-1
CASRLAGGPNNEQFF
>medium-sized|TRBV29-1|TRBJ2-7
CSGDIASEQYF
>-|TRBV6-5|TRBJ1-5
CASSPPGRAQHF
>-|TRBV12-3/TRBV12-4|TRBJ2-1
CASSSGGADDNEQFF
>medium-sized|TRBV19|TRBJ2-2
CASSIASVGLARGSGELFF
>medium-sized|TRBV18|TRBJ1-6
CASSPDRAPYNSPLHF
>medium-sized|TRBV6-5|TRBJ1-6
CASREPGQGFSPLHF
>medium-sized|TRBV12-3/TRBV12-4|TRBJ2-5
CASSLMHGETQYF
>-|TRBV11-1|TRBJ1-1
CASSLELGTGGTEAFF
>medium-sized|TRBV7-9|TRBJ2-3
CASSLFKGRGGTDTQYF
>-|TRBV12-3/TRBV12-4|TRBJ1-4
CASSPTGGAPEKLFF
>-|TRBV15|TRBJ2-1
CATSRDRVAGVGFNEQFF
>medium-sized|TRBV6-4|TRBJ2-2
CASSGLADTGELFF
>medium-sized|TRBV30|TRBJ2-5
CARTADEGTQYF
>-|TRBV18|TRBJ2-6
CASSPGTGSSGANVLTF
>-|TRBV11-1|TRBJ2-7
CASSLKLAGGDYEQYF
>-|TRBV5-4|TRBJ1-2
CASSLGGPFAYGYTF
>medium-sized|TRBV6-5|TRBJ2-7
CASSEELASAYEQYF
>-|TRBV19|TRBJ2-7
CASSPLKGGYEQYF
>-|TRBV6-6|TRBJ2-3
CASSAGTSGFSTQYF
>medium-sized|TRBV19|TRBJ2-7
CASTRGSSSYEQYF
>large|TRBV29-1|TRBJ2-1
CSVDAAPHNEQFF
>large|TRBV27|TRBJ2-2
CASREGQATGELFF
>-|TRBV19|TRBJ1-1
CASSDRVGTEAFF